Below, one TCR beta chain is given with its context. Antigen: not known. Only in-frame clones appear in the TCRdb table, and some are missing; sequencing was by immunoSEQ multiplex PCR. This repertoire shows about 24,000 clones, around 75% found once; its top ten account for about 9.3%. The V gene end was trimmed by 6 bases and the J gene end by 5 bases; junction bases not matched to a gene: 26. This CDR3 region has 20 residues. Germline CDR1 reads MNHNY; CDR2 reads SVGAGI (reference sequence). These data are taken from a study of vaccination effects on CD4 cells after COVID-19. Study-wide points: Infection-derived and vaccine-derived clones contracted markedly late after vaccination.

Viral peptide pools were used in the ViraFEST assay to expand antigen-specific CD4+ T cells, and sequencing came afterward. Cells that had been cultured for 10 days were the source of isolated CD4+ T cells. Absence of prior SARS-CoV-2 infection characterized the vaccine recipients, who showed negative nucleocapsid antibodies. On both days 3 and 7, half of the culture medium was replaced with IL-2 medium. The rearrangement joins TRBV6-6 to TRBJ1-2, with 8 positions matching TRBD1. The clonotype was recovered from a human donor who received a COVID-19 vaccine. The sequencing here drew on CD4+ T cells from PBMCs cultured with HCoV-NL63 spike peptides, taken before COVID-19 vaccination. The CDR3 DNA is TGTGCCAGCAGCGGGAGACAGGGGTCCACCTCACTACGGCTACGGTATGGCTACACCTTC. It yields the protein CASSGRQGSTSLRLRYGYTF.